Shown below are 6 T cell receptor beta chains from a single sample sequenced in a study of T-cell reconstitution after alpha-beta-depleted transplantation in children. As it was prepared, the TCRbeta library received unique molecular identifiers. TCRdb fed the PCR reads into MiXCR, producing one record per CDR3 protein. Here the sample spans about 640,000 distinct CDR3 sequences, approximately 17% being singletons. Sequencing was performed on PBMCs from the stem cell graft donor, taken from the stem cell graft. The receptors originated from a human donor who donated a stem cell graft to a child with acute myeloid leukemia.

This clonotype was recorded at least ten times. V gene TRBV25-1 combines with J gene TRBJ1-2, with 7 bases aligning to TRBD1. Germline V CDR1 and CDR2: MGHDK, SYGVNS. The CDR3 extends over 13 amino acids. The V and J ends lost 2 bases and 4 bases, in that order; junction bases with no gene match: 1. The DNA for the CDR3 is TGTGCCAGCAGTGAAGCAGGGGGCTATGGCTACACCTTC. It is translated as CASSEAGGYGYTF.

This clonotype turned up a few times. The chain carries TRBV5-1 and TRBJ2-2; the match to TRBD1 covers 8 bases. The J segment lost 0 bases and the V segment lost 4 bases, leaving 2 bases of the junction unmatched. The CDR3 spans 15 residues. The germline V gene encodes CDR1 SGHRS and CDR2 YFSETQ. In nucleotides, the CDR3 is TGCGCCAGCAGCCAGGGACAGGCGAACACCGGGGAGCTGTTTTTT. This sequence encodes CASSQGQANTGELFF.

Many counts were recorded for this clonotype. The chain recombines TRBV12-3 or TRBV12-4 with TRBJ1-5, with D possibly matching TRBD1 (5 bases). V gave up 4 bases and J gave up 5 bases, with 9 bases separating them. The CDR3 length is 13 residues. The CDR3 DNA sequence: TGTGCCAGCAGTTACAGGAGGCATCAGCCCCAGCATTTT. This translates into CASSYRRHQPQHF.

V usage is TRBV11-3 and J usage is TRBJ2-1; TRBD2 matches 9 bases. The germline V gene has CDR1 SGHNT and CDR2 YENEEA. After removal of 7 bases from V and 3 bases from J, the junction contained 7 bases not matched to a gene. The CDR3 sequence is 15 residues long. This chain's CDR3 is CASNMGRGGYNEQFF. The CDR3 nucleotides are TGTGCCAGCAACATGGGGCGGGGGGGCTACAATGAGCAGTTCTTC.

The table lists this clonotype with many counts. This chain joins TRBV20-1 and TRBJ1-5, with a weak D call TRBD1 (5 bases). The germline V and J ends were trimmed by 5 bases and 12 bases, with 14 bases remaining between them. CDR1 and CDR2 (germline): DFQATT, SNEGSKA (reference sequence). The CDR3 runs to 11 residues. This chain's CDR3 is CSAPREGNQHF. The CDR3 nucleotides are TGCAGTGCTCCCAGGGAGGGTAACCAGCATTTT.

This clonotype has at least ten counts. CDR3 coding DNA: TGCAGTGCTAGATTCCCTACAGGGGGAGGGACTGAAGCTTTCTTT. Its protein is CSARFPTGGGTEAFF. This chain links TRBV20-1 with TRBJ1-1; TRBD1 matches 8 bases. J was trimmed by 5 bases and V by 2 bases; bases with no gene match: 10. This CDR3 is 15 amino acids long. Per the germline V gene, CDR1 is DFQATT and CDR2 is SNEGSKA (reference sequence).